What follows are 19 T cell receptor beta chains derived from one specimen sequenced in a study of CD8 T cells in ankylosing spondylitis. TCRdb re-called the 5' RACE reads through MiXCR, storing one row per CDR3 protein. This repertoire shows a few hundred thousand distinct CDR3 sequences, about a fifth found once; its top ten account for less than 20%. For these TCRs, the target antigens are not known. Study-wide results and caveats: What seemed typical of ankylosing spondylitis blood was a TCR beta motif built from roughly 8 highly homologous variants.

The specimen was blood, either unsorted or a sorted T cell fraction (not recorded which). The receptor source for this set is a male donor with ankylosing spondylitis.

The rearrangement uses TRBV29-1 and TRBJ1-4; D call uncertain. V dropped 6 bases and J dropped 7 bases, with 15 bases sitting between them. The CDR3 runs 13 residues. Germline loops: CDR1 SQVTM, CDR2 ANQGSEA. This CDR3 reads CSVLSPVREKLFF. DNA for the CDR3: TGCAGCGTCTTATCCCCGGTTCGTGAAAAACTGTTTTTT.

The chain joins TRBV2 to TRBJ1-6; 7 nucleotides match TRBD1. The CDR3 sequence is 14 residues long. Trimming cost V 9 bases and J 8 bases; bases outside gene matches: 10. Germline V gene data show CDR1 as SNHLY and CDR2 as FYNNEI. CDR3 protein: CASWREGAYSPLHF. CDR3 coding DNA: TGTGCCAGTTGGAGGGAGGGGGCCTATTCACCCCTCCACTTT.

The sample holds a few counts of this clonotype. This chain connects TRBV25-1 to TRBJ2-7; the match to TRBD1 covers 7 bases. V shed 4 bases and J 0 bases; nucleotides not matched to a gene: 3. The germline V gene has CDR1 MGHDK and CDR2 SYGVNS. The CDR3 sequence is 14 residues long. CDR3 in DNA: TGTGCCAGCAGTGTGGACAGGAGCTCCTACGAGCAGTACTTC. Encoded protein: CASSVDRSSYEQYF.

The sample holds a few counts of this clonotype. The chain has TRBV11-2 and TRBJ2-2; TRBD2 agrees at 9 bases. V shed 3 bases and J 0 bases; nucleotides not matched to a gene: 11. This CDR3 is 19 amino acids long. Germline CDR1 SGHAT, CDR2 FQNNGV. CDR3 DNA sequence: TGTGCCAGCAGCTTGACGAGGACTAGCGTCGACGCGAACACCGGGGAGCTGTTTTTT. Translation: CASSLTRTSVDANTGELFF.

This clonotype was counted only a few times. This chain joins TRBV7-2 and TRBJ2-1; a weak D match, TRBD2 (6 bases). The CDR3 sequence is 14 residues long. Per germline, CDR1 SGHTA and CDR2 FQGNSA. V was cut by 5 bases and J by 9 bases, with 17 bases left in between. The CDR3 nucleotides read TGTGCCAGCAGCCCCTTAGCTAGCGTCCGTGAGCAGTTCTTC. It yields the protein CASSPLASVREQFF.

The chain links TRBV18 to TRBJ1-1; 8 bases are a match to TRBD1. J was trimmed by 7 bases and V by 1 base; bases with no gene match: 5. This CDR3 has 14 residues. Germline-derived CDR1 and CDR2 are KGHSH and LQKENI. The CDR3: CASSPRSDRGEAFF. The CDR3 DNA is TGTGCCAGCTCACCACGTTCCGACAGGGGTGAAGCTTTCTTT.

This clonotype was recorded a few times. V usage is TRBV7-8 and J usage is TRBJ1-3; the match to TRBD1 covers 7 bases. Germline values: CDR1 SGHVS, CDR2 FQNEAQ. The V and J ends lost 2 bases and 4 bases, in that order; junction bases with no gene match: 14. This CDR3 region has 18 residues. The CDR3: CASSLRAPQGIGGNTIYF. Here the CDR3 DNA reads TGTGCCAGCAGCTTAAGGGCCCCACAGGGGATAGGGGGAAACACCATATATTTT.

The chain combines TRBV11-3 with TRBJ2-1, with no clear D. Per germline, CDR1 SGHNT and CDR2 YENEEA. CDR3 length: 15 residues. Trimming removed 2 bases at V and 4 bases at J, with 12 bases between. The CDR3 here is CASSLFSVRYNEQFF. CDR3 nucleotide sequence: TGTGCCAGCAGCTTATTCTCGGTTCGGTACAATGAGCAGTTCTTC.

The rearrangement uses TRBV3-1 and TRBJ2-2, with TRBD1 identical over 9 bases. Germline CDR1 reads LGHDT; CDR2 reads YNNKEL (reference sequence). The CDR3 consists of 17 residues. Trimming cost V 3 bases and J 4 bases; bases outside gene matches: 9. The CDR3 protein is CASSHPQGARGTGELFF. Written as DNA, the CDR3 is TGTGCCAGCAGCCATCCACAGGGGGCGCGGGGCACCGGGGAGCTGTTTTTT. The variable domain in full, completed from reference TRBV3-1 and TRBJ2-2, reads DTAVSQTPKYLVTQMGNDKSIKCEQNLGHDTMYWYKQDSKKFLKIMFSYNNKELIINETVPNRFSPKSPDKAHLNLHINSLELGDSAVYFCASSHPQGARGTGELFFGEGSRLTVL.

The J gene is TRBJ2-1, the V gene TRBV18; possible D gene TRBD1, 5 bases. Germline lookup yields CDR1 KGHSH and CDR2 LQKENI. CDR3 length: 15 residues. V was shortened by 3 bases and J by 0 bases, with 9 bases between the two germline ends. This chain's CDR3 is CASSPETVSYNEQFF. The CDR3 nucleotides are TGTGCCAGCTCACCGGAGACAGTCTCCTACAATGAGCAGTTCTTC.

The chain is built from TRBV6-1 and TRBJ1-4, with D unclear. Germline CDR1 reads MNHNS; CDR2 reads SASEGT. This CDR3 is 15 amino acids long. The V gene lost 7 bases and the J gene lost 5 bases, with 17 bases spanning the gap. In DNA, the CDR3 is TGTGCCAGCACTCCCCTCGCCCGCGCCAATGAAAAACTGTTTTTT. It yields the protein CASTPLARANEKLFF.

The rearrangement joins TRBV7-9 to TRBJ2-1; 15 bases align to TRBD2. The CDR3 sequence is 15 residues long. V lost 2 bases, J lost 13 bases, and 6 bases stayed unmatched. The germline gives CDR1 SEHNR, CDR2 FQNEAQ (reference sequence). The DNA for the CDR3 is TGTGCCAGCAGCTTACCAGGACTAGCGGGAGGGCCCCAGTTCTTC. Its protein is CASSLPGLAGGPQFF.

The table lists this clonotype with a few counts. The genes are TRBV20-1 and TRBJ2-3; 7 bases fit TRBD2. From germline, CDR1 is DFQATT and CDR2 SNEGSKA (reference sequence). The CDR3 covers 13 residues. The trim removed 7 bases at V and 1 base at J, leaving 5 bases unmatched. CDR3 sequence reads: CSGNGGGTDTQYF. The CDR3 DNA is TGCAGTGGGAATGGGGGGGGCACAGATACGCAGTATTTT.

V usage is TRBV4-2 and J usage is TRBJ2-1; perhaps TRBD2 as D (6 bases). Germline CDR1 and CDR2: LGHNA and YNFKEQ. This CDR3 comprises 15 residues. Trimming stripped 3 bases from V and 5 bases from J, with 14 bases between. CDR3 nucleotide sequence: TGTGCCAGCAGCCAGCCGGGACTGGACAACAATGAGCAGTTCTTC. As protein: CASSQPGLDNNEQFF.

V gene TRBV4-1 combines with J gene TRBJ2-1, with TRBD2 matching over 7 bases. V lost 8 bases, J lost 8 bases, and 12 bases stayed unmatched. The CDR3 has 14 amino acids. Looked up from germline, CDR1 is MGHRA and CDR2 is YSYEKL. As DNA, the CDR3 is TGCGCCAGCGGCCGGGGGAGGGAGGTGGATGAGCAGTTCTTC. Translating gives CASGRGREVDEQFF.

The V and J genes are TRBV10-3 and TRBJ2-2; 10 bases map to TRBD2. The CDR3 is 18 amino acids. The ends lost 4 bases at V and 3 bases at J; junction bases unmatched: 11. The germline CDR1 and CDR2 sequences are ENHRY and SYGVKD. The CDR3 region is CAISVRSGTSADTGELFF. CDR3 sequence (DNA): TGTGCCATCAGTGTGAGGTCGGGGACTAGCGCCGACACCGGGGAGCTGTTTTTT.

This chain uses TRBV5-1 with TRBJ1-1; 11 positions agree with TRBD1. Germline V CDR1 and CDR2: SGHRS, YFSETQ. V dropped 4 bases and J dropped 1; count of bases not matched to a gene: 9. This CDR3 contains 17 residues. The CDR3 sequence: CASSPVRGTGGNTEAFF. CDR3 DNA sequence: TGCGCCAGCAGCCCGGTACGAGGGACAGGGGGGAACACTGAAGCTTTCTTT. The complete variable domain, with remaining parts taken from reference TRBV5-1 and TRBJ1-1, reads KAGVTQTPRYLIKTRGQQVTLSCSPISGHRSVSWYQQTPGQGLQFLFEYFSETQRNKGNFPGRFSGRQFSNSRSEMNVSTLELGDSALYLCASSPVRGTGGNTEAFFGQGTRLTVV.

This clonotype was counted between two and nine times. The chain couples TRBV5-1 to TRBJ2-7, with 10 bases lining up with TRBD1. This CDR3 spans 14 amino acids. Germline CDR1 reads SGHRS; CDR2 reads YFSETQ. J gave up 2 bases and V 4 bases, and 3 bases lay outside the gene matches. CDR3 sequence: CASSTGQGAYEQYF. CDR3 bases: TGCGCCAGCAGCACAGGACAGGGGGCCTACGAGCAGTACTTC. Looking up the rest from reference TRBV5-1 and TRBJ2-7 gives the full variable domain: KAGVTQTPRYLIKTRGQQVTLSCSPISGHRSVSWYQQTPGQGLQFLFEYFSETQRNKGNFPGRFSGRQFSNSRSEMNVSTLELGDSALYLCASSTGQGAYEQYFGPGTRLTVT.

The rearrangement uses TRBV10-3 and TRBJ2-2; D possibly corresponds to TRBD1 (6 bases). The CDR3 consists of 17 residues. Trimming stripped 6 bases from V and 3 bases from J, with 20 bases between. Germline V gene lookup returns CDR1 ENHRY and CDR2 SYGVKD. CDR3: CAISQTTGFGYTGELFF. In nucleotides, the CDR3 is TGTGCCATCAGCCAGACTACAGGGTTCGGGTACACCGGGGAGCTGTTTTTT.